The sequence of this T cell receptor (beta chain) was determined in a study of CD8 T cells in Susac syndrome. Study-level points and caveats: In its TCR sequencing and HLA analysis, the study acknowledged that the number of individuals was relatively small.

The V gene's germline CDR1 is DFQATT and CDR2 SNEGSKA (reference sequence). V lost 0 bases and J lost 8; bases outside the gene matches: 4. The CDR3 loop spans 14 amino acids. As for this clonotype: Antigen specificity is unknown.

CD8+ and CD4+ T cells taken from blood had their TCR beta sequenced. Negative isolation was applied to CD8+ and CD4+ T cells, and FACS enrichment was applied to TEMRA cells. Random hexamers were used to reverse transcribe 0.5 to 1 ug of RNA. The immunoSEQ assay covered 54 Vbeta and 13 Jbeta segments for CDR3. TCRdb re-analysed the immunoSEQ multiplex PCR reads in MiXCR, keeping a single row per CDR3 protein. This table holds around 150,000 distinct CDR3 sequences, approximately 95% found once. Sequencing was carried out using CD8+ T cells from PBMCs. The TCR was taken from a human donor in good health. The chain links TRBV20-1 to TRBJ2-1; 10 nucleotides agree with TRBD2. The DNA for the CDR3 is TGCAGTGCTAGAGATAGCGGGAGGATGGATGAGCAGTTCTTC. This codes for CSARDSGRMDEQFF.